This T cell receptor beta chain originates from a study of regulatory T cells in long-lasting Graves disease. The overall study: Prior antithyroid drug treatment in newly diagnosed Graves' patients lasted under 3 months.

Time point described: newly diagnosed GD, antithyroid drugs for less than 3 months. Construction of the TCR library relied on RNA isolated from PBMCs. The CDR3 sequence is 16 residues long. Germline loops: CDR1 SGHAT, CDR2 FQNNGV. The ends lost 3 bases at V and 4 bases at J; junction bases unmatched: 7. This clonotype was observed at least ten times. Researchers made TCR beta libraries by using iRepertoire HTBI primers and running Arm-PCR on CDR3 regions. MiXCR was run by TCRdb on the multiplex PCR reads, yielding one entry per CDR3 protein. This sample has roughly 500,000 distinct CDR3 sequences, with approximately 12% found just once. This sample was also put to use in a study of T cells in Graves' hyperthyroidism and ophthalmopathy. That investigation notes: Researchers ran a first-round RT-PCR on the TCR CDR3 using the HTBI primer set. Ophthalmopathy, which appeared later, was predicted by the model a median around 6.9 months before onset.

The sequence derives from a woman aged 25 to 45 with Graves disease. The chain has TRBV11-2 and TRBJ2-3, with 10 nucleotides matching TRBD1. The input for sequencing was peripheral blood mononuclear cells (PBMCs), taken at new diagnosis, from a patient treated with antithyroid drugs. For the CDR3, the DNA is TGTGCCAGCAGCTTTGCACCGGGACAGGGGTCAGATACGCAGTATTTT. Its translation: CASSFAPGQGSDTQYF.